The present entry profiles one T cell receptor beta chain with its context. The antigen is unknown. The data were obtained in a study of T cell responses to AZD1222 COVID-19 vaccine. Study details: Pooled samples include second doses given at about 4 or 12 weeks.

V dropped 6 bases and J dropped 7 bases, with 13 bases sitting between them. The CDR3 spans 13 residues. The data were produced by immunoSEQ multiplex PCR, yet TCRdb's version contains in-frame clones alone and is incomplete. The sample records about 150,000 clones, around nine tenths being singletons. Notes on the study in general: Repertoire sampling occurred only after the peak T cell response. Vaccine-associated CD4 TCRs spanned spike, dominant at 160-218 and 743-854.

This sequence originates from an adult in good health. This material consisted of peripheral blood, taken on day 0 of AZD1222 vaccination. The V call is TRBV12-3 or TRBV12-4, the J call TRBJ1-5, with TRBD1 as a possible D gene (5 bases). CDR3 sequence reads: CASSLVQGQPQHF. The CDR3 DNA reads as TGTGCCAGCAGCCTCGTCCAGGGACAGCCCCAGCATTTT.